The clone carrying this TCR beta chain came up many times. The sample comes from a study of breast tumors, draining lymph nodes, adjacent tissues. Axillary draining lymph nodes of breast cancer patients supplied the node samples. The CDR3 is 15 amino acids. J lost 5 bases, V lost 0 bases, and 6 bases had no gene match. Germline V CDR1 and CDR2: SGHTS, YDEGEE. TCRdb re-derived calls from the multiplex PCR reads in MiXCR, one entry per CDR3 protein. The sample contains 120,000 to 150,000 distinct CDR3 sequences, about 30% of which appear only once. This TCR was sampled from a female donor with breast cancer. Some clones in this sample may be carry-over from other donors' samples. The sequenced sample was axillary lymph node tissue. The rearrangement joins TRBV5-8 to TRBJ2-5; 8 positions agree with TRBD2. The CDR3: CASSLGLSGGETQYF. The DNA for the CDR3 is TGTGCCAGCAGCTTGGGACTATCGGGGGGGGAGACCCAGTACTTC.